This TCR beta chain was recovered during a study of blood T cell repertoires in COVID-19. Study background: The origin of the acute and convalescent COVID-19 samples was the United States, Italy and Spain. T cells, B-cell-depleted T cells, or PBMCs provided the cDNA or gDNA that served as material.

In the authors' methods: It was from reference gene primer amplification that nucleated cell counts were estimated. Clones were sequenced by immunoSEQ multiplex PCR, and TCRdb holds only the in-frame ones, with some missing. D and trimming come from the DNA, and the V and J calls and clone size come from that table. The sample lists roughly 40,000 clones, 65% to 90% occurring once. The CDR3 runs 14 residues. Germline values: CDR1 SGHDT, CDR2 YYEEEE. V shed 9 bases and J shed 4 bases, with 19 bases lying between them. The V gene is TRBV5-6, the J gene TRBJ1-2, with D perhaps TRBD1 (5 bases). This receptor was obtained from a man aged 35-49 years with active COVID-19. The specimen sequenced was peripheral blood. In DNA, the CDR3 is TGTGCCACCGTGGCAAGAATTAGGGGCTATGGCTACACCTTC. Protein product: CATVARIRGYGYTF.